Included here is one T cell receptor (beta chain) sequence, with context. Per the original methods: Researchers report that nucleated cell counts were estimated from reference gene primer amplification. The repertoire was sequenced with immunoSEQ multiplex PCR; TCRdb's copy has only in-frame clones and lacks some. The V and J calls and clone size are taken from that table; D and trimming were inferred from the DNA. The table records 9,000 to 10,000 clones, just over 75% of them present only once. This specimen belongs to a study of blood T cell repertoires in COVID-19. Study background: COVID-19 samples from acute and convalescent phases originated in the United States, Italy and Spain. T cells, B-cell-depleted T cells, or PBMCs provided the cDNA or gDNA that served as material.

The V gene end was trimmed by 3 bases and the J gene end by 7 bases; junction bases not matched to a gene: 6. Per germline, CDR1 SGHRS and CDR2 YFSETQ. The CDR3 is 15 amino acids. The sequenced material came from peripheral blood. The TCR sequence derives from a human donor in a cohort sampled during active COVID-19. The chain employs TRBV5-1 and TRBJ2-1; TRBD2 matches at 11 bases. The DNA for the CDR3 is TGCGCCAGCAGCTCCGGGACTAGCGGTTCGAATGAGCAGTTCTTC. Residues: CASSSGTSGSNEQFF.